The clone carrying this TCR beta chain showed up many times. Antigen specificity is unknown. This sample stems from a study of T-cell reconstitution after alpha-beta-depleted transplantation in children. The authors prepared the TCRbeta library with unique molecular identifiers. TCRdb re-called the PCR reads with MiXCR, one entry per CDR3 protein. The repertoire consists of under 850,000 distinct CDR3 sequences, with less than 15% occurring once and the leading ten covering roughly 0.77%. Notes on the study in general: Fresh T-cell production supplied most of the T-cell counts and diversity seen one year after transplant. At around two months after transplant, the alpha-beta T cells were reportedly derived from several hundred expanded clones that came from non-depleted graft cells. The origin of high day-60 TCRbeta diversity in some patients lay in surviving recipient T cells and thymic progenitors.

This CDR3 is 16 amino acids long. The ends lost 8 bases at V and 0 bases at J; junction bases unmatched: 10. This sequence joins TRBV12-3 or TRBV12-4 and TRBJ1-3; 7 bases fit TRBD1. Sequenced material: PBMCs, taken before TCRalphabeta/CD19-depleted stem cell transplant. This clonotype was sampled from a girl aged 2 to 9 with congenital amegakaryocytic thrombocytopenia, due to receive a stem cell transplant. CDR3 sequence: CASGLDGDSSGNTIYF. The DNA for the CDR3 is TGTGCCAGCGGACTCGATGGGGACAGCTCTGGAAACACCATATATTTT.